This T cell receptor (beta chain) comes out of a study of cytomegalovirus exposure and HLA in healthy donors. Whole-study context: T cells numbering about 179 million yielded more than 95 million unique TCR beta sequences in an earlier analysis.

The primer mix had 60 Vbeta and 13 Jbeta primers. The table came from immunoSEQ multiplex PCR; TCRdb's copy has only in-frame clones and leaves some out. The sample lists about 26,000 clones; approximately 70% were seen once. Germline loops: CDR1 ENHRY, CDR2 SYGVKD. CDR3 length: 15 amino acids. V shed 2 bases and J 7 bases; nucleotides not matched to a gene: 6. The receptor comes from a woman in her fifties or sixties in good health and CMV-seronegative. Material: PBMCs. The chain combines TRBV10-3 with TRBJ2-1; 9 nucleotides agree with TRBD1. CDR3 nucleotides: TGTGCCATCAGTGAGCCAAGGGACAGGGCTAATGAGCAGTTCTTC. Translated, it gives CAISEPRDRANEQFF.